Listed below are T cell receptor beta chains from one sample, sequenced in a study of blood T cell repertoires in COVID-19. Assay: immunoSEQ multiplex PCR; the TCRdb copy retains only in-frame clones and omits some. The sample includes roughly 460,000 clones, about 90% seen only once; the top ten take 0.7% to 0.85%. What was sequenced was peripheral blood. The receptors come from a man aged 18 to 29 with COVID-19, enrolled during active disease. CDR3s include the opening cysteine and the closing phenylalanine or tryptophan. D genes are given only for firm matches. Clone sizes are given selectively: once, few, many, or a class where the clone is expanded.

>TRBD2|.|TRBV7-9|TRBJ2-2
CASSSQGAAGGYRELFF
TGTGCCAGCAGTTCGCAAGGGGCGGCGGGAGGGTACCGGGAGCTGTTTTTT
>.|.|TRBV27|TRBJ2-7
CASSLRGYGSYEQYF
TGTGCCAGCAGTTTACGCGGGTATGGTTCCTACGAGCAGTACTTC
>.|.|TRBV13|TRBJ2-3
CASSSLRGATTDTQYF
TGTGCCAGCAGCTCGCTTCGGGGGGCTACCACAGATACGCAGTATTTT
>TRBD2|once|TRBV3-1/TRBV3-2|TRBJ2-3
CASTQLAGGLGTQYF
TGTGCCAGCACCCAACTAGCGGGCGGTTTGGGTACGCAGTATTTT
>TRBD1|.|TRBV9|TRBJ2-2
CASTDRGRTGELFF
TGTGCCAGCACCGACAGGGGGCGCACCGGGGAGCTGTTTTTT
>TRBD2|.|TRBV6-5|TRBJ2-1
CASIPLAGGGNEQFF
TGTGCCAGCATTCCCCTAGCGGGGGGAGGCAATGAGCAGTTCTTC
>TRBD2|.|TRBV11-3|TRBJ2-1
CASSYTSGSSNEQFF
TGTGCCAGCAGCTACACTAGCGGGAGTAGCAATGAGCAGTTCTTC
>.|.|TRBV6-5|TRBJ2-7
CASKVVQGVYEQYF
TGTGCCAGCAAAGTGGTACAGGGAGTCTACGAGCAGTACTTC
>.|once|TRBV6-6|TRBJ2-7
CASSQGSYEQYF
TGTGCCAGCAGCCAGGGGTCCTACGAGCAGTACTTC
>.|.|TRBV5-1|TRBJ2-1
CASSFGTFYNEQFF
TGCGCCAGCAGCTTCGGTACCTTCTACAATGAGCAGTTCTTC
>.|.|TRBV19|TRBJ2-5
CASSIASTGLPEAVQYF
TGTGCCAGTAGTATAGCGTCAACGGGACTGCCCGAGGCTGTCCAGTACTTC
>TRBD2|.|TRBV4-1|TRBJ2-7
CASSQDFPGGPNYEQYF
TGCGCCAGCAGCCAAGATTTCCCGGGAGGGCCCAACTACGAGCAGTACTTC
>.|.|TRBV5-1|TRBJ2-7
CASSWGDSSYEQYF
TGCGCCAGCAGCTGGGGGGACAGTTCCTACGAGCAGTACTTC
>.|.|TRBV12-3/TRBV12-4|TRBJ1-2
CASSRSRNGYTF
TGTGCCAGCAGTCGTAGCCGAAATGGCTACACCTTC
>.|.|TRBV5-8|TRBJ1-1
CASSRDIKVFF
TGTGCCAGCAGCCGGGACATAAAGGTTTTCTTT
>TRBD2|.|TRBV10-2|TRBJ2-1
CASSDKLAGKGNEQFF
TGCGCCAGCAGTGATAAACTAGCGGGAAAAGGCAATGAGCAGTTCTTC
>TRBD1|once|TRBV25-1|TRBJ2-6
CASSGGTGRLNVLTF
TGTGCCAGCAGTGGGGGGACAGGGCGCCTCAACGTCCTGACTTTC
>TRBD2|.|TRBV5-4|TRBJ2-1
CASSLSGIRGGEQFF
TGTGCCAGCAGCTTGAGCGGGATACGAGGAGGTGAGCAGTTCTTC
>.|.|TRBV6-5|TRBJ2-7
CASSPSPRGREQYF
TGTGCCAGCTCCCCGTCTCCCCGGGGTCGCGAGCAGTACTTC
>.|.|TRBV5-6|TRBJ1-6
CASSLAGANSPLHF
TGTGCCAGCAGCTTGGCAGGGGCCAATTCACCCCTCCACTTT
>TRBD2|.|TRBV9|TRBJ2-3
CASSVGSGSPLTQYF
TGTGCCAGCAGCGTAGGTAGCGGGAGTCCTTTGACGCAGTATTTT
>.|.|TRBV13|TRBJ2-1
CASSLAGGHNEQFF
TGTGCCAGCAGCTTAGCGGGGGGCCACAATGAGCAGTTCTTC
>.|.|TRBV24-1|TRBJ2-3
CATSDPTVSTDTQYF
TGTGCCACCAGTGACCCGACTGTCAGCACAGATACGCAGTATTTT
>TRBD1|.|TRBV5-8|TRBJ2-1
CASSWARGLYLTGNEQFF
TGTGCCAGCAGCTGGGCCAGGGGGCTTTACCTTACAGGTAATGAGCAGTTCTTC
>.|.|TRBV11-2|TRBJ2-5
CASSSTVSMETQYF
TGTGCCAGCAGCTCTACAGTGTCCATGGAGACCCAGTACTTC
>TRBD1|.|TRBV3-1/TRBV3-2|TRBJ2-7
CASSQDLRQGYEQYF
TGTGCCAGCAGCCAAGATCTTCGACAGGGTTACGAGCAGTACTTC
>TRBD1|.|TRBV29-1|TRBJ2-7
CSVGSAGGNEQYF
TGCAGCGTTGGATCGGCAGGGGGCAACGAGCAGTACTTC
>.|.|TRBV6-1|TRBJ1-6
CASSEAQVGSSYNSPLHF
TGTGCCAGCAGTGAAGCCCAGGTTGGGAGCTCCTATAATTCACCCCTCCACTTT
>TRBD1|.|TRBV18|TRBJ2-7
CASSPSTGGGYEQYF
TGTGCCAGCTCACCATCGACAGGGGGAGGGTACGAGCAGTACTTC
>TRBD2|.|TRBV25-1|TRBJ2-1
CASSEYRGGGHNEQFF
TGTGCCAGCAGTGAATATCGAGGCGGGGGTCACAATGAGCAGTTCTTC
>.|once|TRBV29-1|TRBJ2-7
CSVVDSGLYEQYF
TGCAGCGTTGTAGATAGCGGCCTATACGAGCAGTACTTC
>.|.|TRBV6-1|TRBJ1-2
CASSESQPLYGYTF
TGTGCCAGCAGTGAGAGCCAACCCCTCTATGGCTACACCTTC
>.|.|TRBV7-9|TRBJ2-2
CASSLNQGPTGELFF
TGTGCCAGCAGCTTAAACCAGGGGCCCACCGGGGAGCTGTTTTTT
>.|.|TRBV20-1|TRBJ1-4
CSASSSTNEKLFF
TGCAGTGCGAGTTCGTCAACTAATGAAAAACTGTTTTTT
>TRBD1|.|TRBV9|TRBJ1-1
CASSPQGQGGTEAFF
TGTGCCAGCAGCCCCCAAGGACAGGGCGGGACTGAAGCTTTCTTT
>.|once|TRBV19|TRBJ1-1
CASSIEANTEAFF
TGTGCCAGTAGTATAGAGGCGAACACTGAAGCTTTCTTT
>.|.|TRBV24-1|TRBJ2-1
CATSVTGGLEQFF
TGTGCCACCAGTGTTACCGGGGGGCTTGAGCAGTTCTTC
>.|.|TRBV5-1|TRBJ1-3
CASSLGDRQAGNTIYF
TGCGCCAGCAGCTTGGGAGACAGGCAAGCTGGAAACACCATATATTTT
>.|.|TRBV11-3|TRBJ2-1
CASSFFLDTQFF
TGTGCCAGCAGCTTTTTTTTAGATACGCAGTTCTTC
>TRBD1|.|TRBV10-3|TRBJ1-4
CAISPGQGGSTNEKLFF
TGTGCCATCAGTCCGGGACAGGGAGGGAGCACTAATGAAAAACTGTTTTTT
>TRBD1|.|TRBV30|TRBJ2-3
CAWSQDRGPSTDTQYF
TGTGCCTGGAGTCAAGACAGGGGGCCGAGCACAGATACGCAGTATTTT
>.|.|TRBV5-1|TRBJ2-2
CASRGGTNTGELFF
TGCGCCAGCCGGGGTGGGACGAACACCGGGGAGCTGTTTTTT
>TRBD1|.|TRBV5-1|TRBJ2-4
CASSNGMGQGVNIQYF
TGCGCCAGCAGCAACGGAATGGGACAGGGGGTAAACATTCAGTACTTC
>TRBD1|.|TRBV11-3|TRBJ1-1
CASSVLDRDRYTEAFF
TGTGCCAGCAGCGTTCTCGACAGGGATCGTTACACTGAAGCTTTCTTT
>TRBD1|once|TRBV5-1|TRBJ1-4
CASSSSPGQGGEKLFF
TGCGCCAGCAGCTCGAGTCCGGGACAGGGGGGTGAAAAACTGTTTTTT
>TRBD1|.|TRBV19|TRBJ2-4
CATLDRVNIQYF
TGTGCCACCTTAGACAGGGTGAACATTCAGTACTTC
>TRBD1|.|TRBV11-2|TRBJ1-1
CASSPETGGGLTEAFF
TGTGCCAGCAGCCCCGAAACAGGGGGGGGATTAACTGAAGCTTTCTTT
>TRBD2|.|TRBV27|TRBJ2-1
CASGQGLNPYNEQFF
TGTGCCAGCGGGCAGGGACTAAACCCGTACAATGAGCAGTTCTTC
>.|.|TRBV19|TRBJ2-5
CASSNRKTQYF
TGTGCCAGTAGCAACAGGAAGACCCAGTACTTC
>TRBD2|once|TRBV11-2|TRBJ2-1
CSSGRYNEQFF
TGTTCTAGCGGGAGGTACAATGAGCAGTTCTTC
>TRBD2|.|TRBV6-1|TRBJ2-3
CASSVLVGGSTDTQYF
TGTGCCAGCAGTGTCCTCGTGGGGGGGAGCACAGATACGCAGTATTTT
>.|.|TRBV12-3/TRBV12-4|TRBJ1-2
CASSLGAVYF
TGTGCCAGCAGTTTGGGAGCTGTTTACTTC
>.|.|TRBV10-2|TRBJ2-1
CASSGGGREWNEQFF
TGCGCCAGCAGTGGGGGAGGCCGGGAGTGGAATGAGCAGTTCTTC
>.|.|TRBV18|TRBJ2-5
CASSPREQLGETQYF
TGTGCCAGCTCACCAAGGGAGCAGTTAGGTGAGACCCAGTACTTC
>.|.|TRBV15|TRBJ2-4
CATSRDPTGQAKNIQYF
TGTGCCACCAGCAGAGATCCCACAGGCCAAGCCAAAAACATTCAGTACTTC